The next 21 T cell receptor beta chains were all read from a single sample in a study of T cells after yellow fever vaccination. Using its own MiXCR run on the 5' RACE reads, TCRdb lists one record per CDR3 protein. Here the sample spans under 300,000 distinct CDR3 sequences, roughly 13% being singletons. The sample was CD4+ T cells sorted from PBMCs, taken 45 days after the yellow fever booster vaccination. The receptor source for this set is a man aged 30 to 39 who received the YFV17D yellow fever vaccine.

The chain links TRBV20-1 to TRBJ1-1; 8 positions match TRBD1. The CDR3 has 15 amino acids. The V segment lost 6 bases and the J segment 11 bases; nucleotides outside the gene matches: 20. Germline V lookup: CDR1 DFQATT, CDR2 SNEGSKA (reference sequence). CDR3 sequence reads: CSASQGQARTGHAFF. The CDR3 DNA reads TGCAGTGCCAGCCAGGGACAGGCCCGGACCGGTCACGCTTTCTTT.

A few counts support this clonotype. The V gene is TRBV4-3, the J gene TRBJ2-1; no clear D gene. This CDR3 contains 14 residues. Germline CDR1 LGHNA, CDR2 YSLEER. V was shortened by 0 bases and J by 6 bases, with 9 bases between the two germline ends. Here the CDR3 DNA reads TGCGCCAGCAGCCAAGAGGACGGCCCCAATGAGCAGTTCTTC. It is translated as CASSQEDGPNEQFF.

The chain joins TRBV18 to TRBJ2-4, with 9 bases lining up with TRBD2. V shed 3 bases, J shed 0 bases, and the junction held 9 bases outside the gene matches. The V gene's germline CDR1 is KGHSH and CDR2 LQKENI. The CDR3 extends over 18 amino acids. CDR3 nucleotides: TGTGCCAGCTCACCCATTGTGACTAGCGGACTAGCCAAAAACATTCAGTACTTC. Protein product: CASSPIVTSGLAKNIQYF.

The V and J genes are TRBV9 and TRBJ1-2, with D maybe TRBD1 (5 bases). Germline lookup yields CDR1 SGDLS and CDR2 YYNGEE. CDR3 size: 12 residues. Trimming removed 3 bases at V and 9 bases at J, with 12 bases between. As DNA, the CDR3 is TGTGCCAGCAGCGCAGGGATTGGAAGCTACACCTTC. It encodes CASSAGIGSYTF.

CDR3 DNA sequence: TGCAGTGCCCTGCAGAGCGAGACCAACTATGGCTACACCTTC. Its translation: CSALQSETNYGYTF. The V call is TRBV20-1, the J call TRBJ1-2; D unclear. The CDR3 runs to 14 residues. CDR1 and CDR2 (germline): DFQATT, SNEGSKA (reference sequence). The V and J ends lost 6 bases and 2 bases respectively, with 16 bases between them.

The J gene is TRBJ1-1, the V gene TRBV12-3 or TRBV12-4; 7 bases are a match to TRBD1. Trimming cost V 6 bases and J 8 bases; bases outside gene matches: 12. The CDR3 runs to 14 residues. The chain's CDR3 is CASSPSKDRTEAFF. The CDR3 DNA reads TGTGCCAGCAGCCCCTCAAAGGACAGGACCGAAGCTTTCTTT.

This clonotype has a handful of counts. The V and J genes are TRBV10-3 and TRBJ2-3, with no clear D. The CDR3 sequence is 11 residues long. V lost 6 bases and J lost 2, with 3 bases in between. Per germline, CDR1 ENHRY and CDR2 SYGVKD. The CDR3 region has the DNA TGTGCCATCAGGAACACAGATACGCAGTATTTT. The encoded protein is CAIRNTDTQYF.

The chain joins TRBV29-1 to TRBJ2-3; no reliable D call. Germline-derived CDR1 and CDR2 are SQVTM and ANQGSEA. The CDR3 has 13 amino acids. V lost 4 bases, J lost 4 bases, and 12 bases lay in between. CDR3 sequence reads: CSVVLDKSDTQYF. The CDR3 coding sequence is TGCAGCGTTGTATTAGACAAGTCAGATACGCAGTATTTT.

This clonotype was seen only a few times. This rearrangement joins TRBV25-1 to TRBJ2-3; D may be TRBD1 or TRBD2 (6 bases each). V was cut by 1 base and J by 0 bases, with 11 bases left in between. The CDR3 length is 16 residues. From germline, CDR1 is MGHDK and CDR2 SYGVNS. The CDR3 DNA follows: TGTGCCAGCAGTGAATTGACGGGGGCTAGCACAGATACGCAGTATTTT. Translating gives CASSELTGASTDTQYF.

This clonotype has more than one count but fewer than ten. This chain links TRBV18 with TRBJ2-1; possibly TRBD2 for D (5 bases). Looked up from germline, CDR1 is KGHSH and CDR2 is LQKENI. Trimming took 6 bases from V and 6 from J, leaving 12 bases between them. This CDR3 spans 13 amino acids. The CDR3 region is CASSLRETNEQFF. In DNA form, the CDR3 reads TGTGCCAGCTCCCTGAGGGAGACCAATGAGCAGTTCTTC.

In this sample, this clonotype turned up a few times. V and J are TRBV7-2 and TRBJ1-1; 7 bases are a match to TRBD1. Unmatched junction bases numbered 9, after V lost 5 bases and J lost 0 bases. The germline V gene has CDR1 SGHTA and CDR2 FQGNSA. The CDR3 length is 16 residues. CDR3 in DNA: TGTGCCAGCAGCCCAAGGCCGGGACAGATGAACACTGAAGCTTTCTTT. Amino acid sequence: CASSPRPGQMNTEAFF. The full variable domain, in which reference TRBV7-2 and TRBJ1-1 provide the parts outside the CDR3, is GAGVSQSPSNKVTEKGKDVELRCDPISGHTALYWYRQSLGQGLEFLIYFQGNSAPDKSGLPSDRFSAERTGGSVSTLTIQRTQQEDSAVYLCASSPRPGQMNTEAFFGQGTRLTVV.

The chain recombines TRBV7-2 with TRBJ2-1; D gene uncertain. V lost 1 base, J lost 9 bases, and 19 bases lay in between. Germline CDR1 is SGHTA and CDR2 is FQGNSA. The CDR3 sequence is 16 residues long. CDR3 DNA: TGTGCCAGCAGCTTAGAGGGCAAACAGTTAATCGGTGAGCAGTTCTTC. This translates into CASSLEGKQLIGEQFF.

The rearrangement joins TRBV7-9 to TRBJ2-3; D may correspond to TRBD1 or TRBD2 (5 bases each). V was trimmed by 6 bases and J by 4 bases, leaving 23 bases between them. From germline, CDR1 is SEHNR and CDR2 FQNEAQ (reference sequence). The CDR3 contains 17 residues. The CDR3 nucleotides read TGTGCCAGCAGGACCATGCCGGGACCCCGAACGGCAGATACGCAGTATTTT. It codes for CASRTMPGPRTADTQYF.

The V and J genes are TRBV10-3 and TRBJ2-1; D is possibly TRBD2 (5 bases). Trimming left V 0 bases short and J 0 bases short, with 12 bases between. The germline V gene has CDR1 ENHRY and CDR2 SYGVKD. This CDR3 is 17 amino acids long. The chain's CDR3 is CAISESGLVSSYNEQFF. DNA for the CDR3: TGTGCCATCAGTGAGTCCGGACTTGTGAGCTCCTACAATGAGCAGTTCTTC.

The chain carries TRBV20-1 and TRBJ2-1; TRBD2 aligns across 12 bases. This CDR3 has 14 amino acids. The germline CDR1 and CDR2 sequences are DFQATT and SNEGSKA (reference sequence). The V and J ends lost 5 bases and 5 bases, in that order; junction bases with no gene match: 4. CDR3 coding DNA: TGCAGTGCTGCCAGGACTAGCGGGGACAATGAGCAGTTCTTC. This sequence encodes CSAARTSGDNEQFF.

Here the CDR3 reads CASRADRGRETQYF. The CDR3 nucleotides are TGTGCCAGCAGAGCTGACAGGGGGAGAGAGACCCAGTACTTC. The chain joins TRBV7-2 to TRBJ2-5, with 9 nucleotides matching TRBD1. This CDR3 region has 14 residues. V lost 6 bases to trimming and J lost 4 bases; unmatched junction nucleotides: 6. CDR1 and CDR2 (germline): SGHTA, FQGNSA.

The chain carries TRBV6-1 and TRBJ1-2; D remains ambiguous. The germline CDR1 and CDR2 sequences are MNHNS and SASEGT. The length of the CDR3 is 14 residues. V dropped 6 bases and J dropped 0 bases, with 11 bases sitting between them. DNA for the CDR3: TGTGCCAGCAGCCTCCGGGCAGCTAACTATGGCTACACCTTC. Amino acid sequence: CASSLRAANYGYTF.

This clonotype has at least ten counts. The chain joins TRBV7-9 to TRBJ2-1, with 8 bases aligning to TRBD2. The CDR3 extends over 16 amino acids. Germline loops: CDR1 SEHNR, CDR2 FQNEAQ (reference sequence). Germline trimming cut 7 bases from V and 6 bases from J; bases unmatched to any gene: 14. Here the CDR3 reads CASTRRGGLETNEQFF. The DNA of the CDR3 is TGTGCCAGCACCCGACGGGGGGGACTCGAAACCAATGAGCAGTTCTTC. Looking up the rest from reference TRBV7-9 and TRBJ2-1 gives the full variable domain: DTGVSQNPRHKITKRGQNVTFRCDPISEHNRLYWYRQTLGQGPEFLTYFQNEAQLEKSRLLSDRFSAERPKGSFSTLEIQRTEQGDSAMYLCASTRRGGLETNEQFFGPGTRLTVL.

This chain joins TRBV11-2 and TRBJ2-1; TRBD2 matches at 11 bases. Germline CDR1 is SGHAT and CDR2 is FQNNGV. J gave up 9 bases and V 0 bases, and 10 bases lay outside the gene matches. CDR3 size: 17 residues. As DNA, the CDR3 is TGTGCCAGCAGCTTAGACCTAACTAGCGGGAGCTTTAGTGAGCAGTTCTTC. It specifies CASSLDLTSGSFSEQFF.

The chain links TRBV7-9 to TRBJ1-2; 9 bases line up with TRBD1. The CDR3 totals 16 residues. From germline, CDR1 is SEHNR and CDR2 FQNEAQ (reference sequence). The J segment lost 1 base and the V segment lost 5 bases, leaving 8 bases of the junction unmatched. This CDR3 reads CASSLNRGQGNYGYTF. CDR3 in DNA: TGTGCCAGCAGCCTGAACAGGGGGCAGGGTAACTATGGCTACACCTTC.

This clonotype was picked up a small number of times. The rearrangement links TRBV12-3 or TRBV12-4 to TRBJ2-5; D is ambiguous. Trimming shortened V by 6 bases and J by 2 bases, and 13 bases separated the two germline ends. The CDR3 has 14 amino acids. CDR3 sequence: CASRKQRLQETQYF. The CDR3 coding sequence is TGTGCCAGCAGGAAACAGCGATTACAAGAGACCCAGTACTTC.